The clone carrying this T cell receptor beta chain appeared once. V dropped 4 bases and J dropped 6 bases, with 16 bases sitting between them. Germline CDR1 reads SGHTS; CDR2 reads YDEGEE. The CDR3 covers 14 residues. The sequencing template was cDNA reverse transcribed from extracted RNA. Repertoires were generated with immunoSEQ multiplex PCR, while TCRdb's copy carries only in-frame clones and drops some. The table records nearly 110,000 clones, 84% of them present only once. The data were obtained in a study of CD8+ T cells in alopecia areata. Treatment defined: oral pan-JAK inhibitor, 5-10 mg twice daily.

V gene TRBV5-8 combines with J gene TRBJ1-1; D might be TRBD1 (6 bases). This TCR came from a human donor with alopecia areata. Specimen: CD8+ T cells sorted from blood, collected at week 24, from a patient treated with tofacitinib. CDR3 loop: CASSPRRGFPEAFF. The CDR3 DNA sequence: TGTGCCAGCAGCCCCCGTAGGGGGTTTCCTGAAGCTTTCTTT.